This T cell receptor (beta chain) was recovered during a study of T cell repertoires in cytomegalovirus infection. At the level of the study: As its CMV epitopes, the study selected recently identified HLA-C-restricted and well-studied HLA-B-restricted targets. Both a matching HLA type and CMV infection were indicated by public TCR beta signatures. Study-level findings and limits: The ex vivo response was dominated by HLA-C-restricted CMV-specific TCR beta clonotypes.

TCRdb ran MiXCR on the reads and lists one entry per CDR3 protein. The sample carries some 270,000 distinct CDR3 sequences, 20% to 25% recorded once. This clonotype was observed a handful of times. The antigen is not known. The CDR3 consists of 13 residues. V lost 6 bases, J lost 2 bases, and 8 bases lay in between. Germline V gene sequence: CDR1 KGHDR, CDR2 SFDVKD. The clonotype was recovered from a human donor in good health (CMV status not recorded). Some clones in this sample may be carry-over from other donors' samples. The sequences come from cultured PBMCs, collected from culture after CMV antigen stimulation. The chain carries TRBV24-1 and TRBJ2-3; D is perhaps TRBD2 (5 bases). CDR3 region: CATSIRDTDTQYF. Here the CDR3 DNA reads TGTGCCACCAGTATCCGGGACACAGATACGCAGTATTTT.